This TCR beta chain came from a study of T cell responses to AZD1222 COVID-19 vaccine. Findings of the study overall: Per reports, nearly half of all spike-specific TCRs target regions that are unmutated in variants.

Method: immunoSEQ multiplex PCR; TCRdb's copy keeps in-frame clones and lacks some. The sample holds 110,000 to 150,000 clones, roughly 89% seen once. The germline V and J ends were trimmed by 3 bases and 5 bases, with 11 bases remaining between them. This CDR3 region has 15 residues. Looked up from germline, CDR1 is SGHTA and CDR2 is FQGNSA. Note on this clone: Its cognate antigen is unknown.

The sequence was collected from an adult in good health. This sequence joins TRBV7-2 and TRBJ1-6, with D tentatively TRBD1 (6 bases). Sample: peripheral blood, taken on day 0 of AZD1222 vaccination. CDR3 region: CASSFGRGDNSPLHF. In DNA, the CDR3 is TGTGCCAGCAGCTTCGGCAGGGGAGATAATTCACCCCTCCACTTT.